The 9 T cell receptor beta chains in this list originate from one sample, sequenced in a study of regulatory T cells in long-lasting Graves disease (dated by TCRdb to about 2021). Receptor libraries were prepared by multiplex PCR. Sequenced using an Illumina HiSeq 4000. CDR3 regions were amplified by Arm-PCR with iRepertoire HTBI primers to construct TCR beta libraries. The public reads were reprocessed in TCRdb via fastp at Q25 and MiXCR, keeping in-frame beta chains. Entries are consolidated by CDR3 protein sequence, retaining the most common genes and DNA. This sample gives 250,000 to 400,000 distinct CDR3 sequences in total; roughly 18% of them show up just once. Less than 45% of the sample is in the top ten clones. In light of the paper, this sample's time point label describes: newly diagnosed GD, antithyroid drugs for less than 3 months. For both TCR sequencing and RNA sequencing, RNA was extracted from PBMCs in TRIzol.

The sample in question was peripheral blood mononuclear cells (PBMCs), obtained at new diagnosis, from a patient treated with antithyroid drugs. The receptors were sampled from a female donor with Graves disease.

This clonotype was seen many times. The V and J genes are TRBV6-2 or TRBV6-3 and TRBJ2-3; D remains ambiguous. Deletions cut 6 bases from V and 4 bases from J, with 5 bases between. The CDR3 totals 11 residues. Germline CDR1 and CDR2: MNHEY and SVGEGT. CDR3 residues: CASSSSDTQYF. Written as DNA, the CDR3 is TGTGCCAGCAGCTCCTCAGATACGCAGTATTTT.

The genes are TRBV20-1 and TRBJ2-5; D possibly corresponds to TRBD1 (5 bases). The CDR3 contains 13 residues. Trimming took off 1 base at V and 1 base at J, with 7 bases between the two ends. The germline V gene has CDR1 DFQATT and CDR2 SNEGSKA (reference sequence). CDR3 sequence (DNA): TGCAGTGCTAGAGCCAGGGTCCAAGAGACCCAGTACTTC. It is translated as CSARARVQETQYF.

This clonotype was recorded at least ten times. J is TRBJ2-7 and V is TRBV28; no definite D call. The V end lost 2 bases, the J end lost 0 bases, and 11 bases lay between the germline ends. CDR3 length: 15 residues. Looked up from germline, CDR1 is MDHEN and CDR2 is SYDVKM. CDR3 region: CASSLTTRISYEQYF. CDR3 nucleotide sequence: TGTGCCAGCAGTTTAACGACCCGGATCTCCTACGAGCAGTACTTC.

Points on this clonotype: This may arise from a read error, as a much more abundant clone is one base away. Since the CDR3 does not end with the conserved phenylalanine or tryptophan, this likely comes from a read error. The V gene is TRBV30, the J gene TRBJ2-4, with a tentative D call TRBD2 (5 bases). Trimming cost V 0 bases and J 4 bases, with 10 bases left between them. From germline, CDR1 is GTSNPN and CDR2 SVGIG (reference sequence). CDR3 length: 14 amino acids. DNA for the CDR3: TGTGCCTGGAGTGTACTAGGAGTTAAAAACATTCAGTACTAC. This translates into CAWSVLGVKNIQYY.

This clonotype turned up a few times. The chain recombines TRBV3-1 with TRBJ2-7, with D perhaps matching TRBD1 (6 bases). The CDR3 extends over 13 amino acids. Trimming stripped 2 bases from V and 4 bases from J, with 9 bases between. The germline V gene has CDR1 LGHDT and CDR2 YNNKEL (reference sequence). CDR3 DNA sequence: TGTGCCAGCAGCCAACTCACAGGGTACGAGCAGTACTTC. It yields the protein CASSQLTGYEQYF.

To note about this clonotype: A much larger clone differs by one base, so this may be a read error. The chain carries TRBV15 and TRBJ2-2; weak D call: TRBD2 (6 bases). The germline gives CDR1 LNHNV, CDR2 YYDKDF (reference sequence). The CDR3 runs to 13 residues. The CDR3 DNA reads as TGTACCACCACCCCGGCGGGAATCGGGGAGCTGTTTTTT. Translated: CTTTPAGIGELFF.

The table lists this clonotype with many counts. The chain is built from TRBV6-1 and TRBJ2-3; D is undetermined. CDR1 is MNHNS and CDR2 is SASEGT in the germline V gene. The CDR3 consists of 10 residues. V lost 6 bases and J lost 4, with 2 bases in between. The CDR3 nucleotides read TGTGCCAGCAGGTCAGATACGCAGTATTTT. Translating gives CASRSDTQYF.

This chain joins TRBV5-6 and TRBJ2-7; no definite D call. Germline assignment: CDR1 SGHDT and CDR2 YYEEEE. The CDR3 is 11 amino acids. V lost 4 bases to trimming and J lost 6 bases, with 8 bases between them. CDR3 bases: TGTGCCAGCAGCGGGAACGTCGAGCAGTACTTC. Encoded protein: CASSGNVEQYF.

V gene TRBV5-1 combines with J gene TRBJ2-3; TRBD2 aligns across 9 bases. V gave up 4 bases and J gave up 2 bases; unmatched junction bases: 11. The CDR3 is 17 residues long. Germline V gene lookup returns CDR1 SGHRS and CDR2 YFSETQ. The CDR3 spells CASSEEFSGSPTDTQYF. CDR3 DNA sequence: TGCGCCAGCAGCGAGGAATTTAGCGGGAGTCCCACAGATACGCAGTATTTT.